This T cell receptor (beta chain) was obtained from a study of cytomegalovirus exposure and HLA in healthy donors. With 2 bases removed from V and 0 bases from J, the gap between germline ends came to 8 bases. The CDR3 runs to 14 residues. The germline CDR1 and CDR2 sequences are MNHNY and SVGAGI (reference sequence). This clone came up a few times. In the PCR, 60 Vbeta and 13 Jbeta primers were used. Measured with immunoSEQ multiplex PCR; TCRdb has only the in-frame clones, and not every one. In the table there are about 190,000 clones, 70% to 85% of which are singletons. This receptor was identified in a man in his forties or fifties in good health and CMV-seropositive. The sequenced sample was PBMCs. The chain has TRBV6-6 and TRBJ2-7; no clear D. The CDR3 sequence: CASSYGQSSYEQYF. In DNA form, the CDR3 reads TGTGCCAGCAGTTACGGCCAGTCCTCCTACGAGCAGTACTTC.